These T cell receptor beta chains were read from a single sample in a study of cytomegalovirus exposure and HLA in healthy donors. Some clones are missing from TCRdb's copy, which holds only in-frame ones; the method was immunoSEQ multiplex PCR. The data contain about 180,000 clones, 85% of them singletons. Sequences were obtained from PBMCs. The receptors were sampled from a man between 18 and 35 years old in good health and CMV-seropositive. Each CDR3 is given without its conserved first and last residue. Part of the rows lack a size; the others show once, few, many or a class for expanded clones.

TRBV7-8,few,ASSPQVIHGYT
TRBV28,.,ASSSELAGLYNEQF
TRBV14,.,ASSPWDRGQSDTQY
TRBV28,.,ASIGRESFYNEQF
TRBV7-8,.,ASSIPPGRANEAPQH
TRBV9,.,ASSAPGLAFYNEQF
TRBV9,.,ASSVTSGSRETQY
TRBV9,.,ASSPRLAPNEQF
TRBV5-1,few,ASSNRDRGNTGELF
TRBV5-5,.,ASSLTGTGGDYGYT
TRBV4-1,.,ASSQKRGELF
TRBV9,.,ASSVSGGSGNTIY
TRBV19,.,ASSYTGDTEAF
TRBV9,.,ASSVGAGGAWGSTEAF